The 6 T cell receptor beta chains reported below all come from one sample, sequenced in a study of OX40 agonist ivuxolimab in advanced cancers. Clones were sequenced by immunoSEQ multiplex PCR, and TCRdb holds only the in-frame ones, with some missing. The sample shows 78,000 or so clones, about 90% of them seen only once. Sequences were derived from CD4+ or CD8+ T cells sorted from blood, sampled in a trial of the OX40 agonist ivuxolimab. The source is an adult with an advanced solid tumor such as melanoma, head and neck, liver or kidney cancer.

This clone was picked up one time. This chain links TRBV30 with TRBJ2-2; D may be TRBD1 (7 bases). CDR1 and CDR2 (germline): GTSNPN, SVGIG (reference sequence). V was trimmed by 3 bases and J by 2 bases, leaving 13 bases between them. The length of the CDR3 is 15 residues. CDR3: CAWRGGDSNTGELFF. The DNA of the CDR3 is TGTGCCTGGAGAGGAGGGGACAGCAACACCGGGGAGCTGTTTTTT.

The V gene is TRBV5-1, the J gene TRBJ1-1; 8 bases fit TRBD1. The J segment lost 4 bases and the V segment lost 4 bases, leaving 6 bases of the junction unmatched. CDR1 and CDR2 from the germline V gene are SGHRS and YFSETQ. The CDR3 extends over 14 amino acids. CDR3 protein: CASSPGQAGTEAFF. The CDR3 region has the DNA TGCGCCAGCAGCCCGGGACAGGCGGGCACTGAAGCTTTCTTT.

The chain carries TRBV7-6 and TRBJ1-4, with D tentatively TRBD1 (6 bases). CDR1 and CDR2 from the germline V gene are SGHVS and FNYEAQ. This CDR3 has 16 residues. Between the trimmed V and J ends, which lost 5 bases and 7 bases, there was a span of 20 bases. The CDR3 coding sequence is TGTGCCAGCAGCCCAAGACAGGTCTCAGGGGTTGAAAAACTGTTTTTT. It codes for CASSPRQVSGVEKLFF.

The genes are TRBV7-2 and TRBJ1-1; a possible D gene is TRBD1 (5 bases). With 3 bases removed from V and 2 bases from J, the gap between germline ends came to 10 bases. Germline loops: CDR1 SGHTA, CDR2 FQGNSA. The CDR3 runs 14 residues. CDR3 protein: CASSFGTANTEAFF. The CDR3 nucleotides read TGTGCCAGCAGCTTCGGGACGGCTAACACTGAAGCTTTCTTT.

The chain has TRBV5-1 and TRBJ2-2, with unresolved D. Between the trimmed V and J ends, which lost 0 bases and 1 base, there was a span of 4 bases. This CDR3 has 14 residues. Germline V gives CDR1 SGHRS, CDR2 YFSETQ. CDR3 residues: CASSLVRNTGELFF. The CDR3 bases are TGCGCCAGCAGCTTGGTTCGGAACACCGGGGAGCTGTTTTTT.

The rearrangement links TRBV27 to TRBJ2-3, with TRBD2 identical over 9 bases. Trimming removed 5 bases from V and 4 bases from J; junction bases left unmatched: 13. The CDR3 is made up of 17 amino acids. CDR1 MNHEY and CDR2 SMNVEV come from the germline V gene (reference sequence). The CDR3 nucleotides are TGTGCCAGCAGTCGTAGCGGGGGCGGGAGGGCCCCAGATACGCAGTATTTT. It codes for CASSRSGGGRAPDTQYF.